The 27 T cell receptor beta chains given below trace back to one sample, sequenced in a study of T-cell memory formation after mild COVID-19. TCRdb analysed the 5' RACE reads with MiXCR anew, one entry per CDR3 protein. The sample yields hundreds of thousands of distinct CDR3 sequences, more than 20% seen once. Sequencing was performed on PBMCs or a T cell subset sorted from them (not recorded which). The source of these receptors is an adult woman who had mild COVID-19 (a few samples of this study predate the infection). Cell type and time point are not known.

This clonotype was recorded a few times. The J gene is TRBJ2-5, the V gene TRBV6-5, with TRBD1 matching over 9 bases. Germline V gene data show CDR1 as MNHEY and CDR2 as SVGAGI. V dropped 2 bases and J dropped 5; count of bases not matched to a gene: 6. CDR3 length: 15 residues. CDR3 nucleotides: TGTGCCAGCAGTTACCGGGACAGGGCGAGTGAGACCCAGTACTTC. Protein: CASSYRDRASETQYF.

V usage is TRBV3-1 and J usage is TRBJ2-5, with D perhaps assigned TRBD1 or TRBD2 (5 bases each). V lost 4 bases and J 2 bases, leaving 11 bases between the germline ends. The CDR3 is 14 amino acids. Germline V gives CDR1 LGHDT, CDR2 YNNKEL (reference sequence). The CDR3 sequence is CASSLGTHQETQYF. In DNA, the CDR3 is TGTGCCAGCAGCCTCGGGACCCATCAAGAGACCCAGTACTTC.

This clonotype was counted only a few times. This CDR3 is CASSDGLATDTQYF. CDR3 DNA sequence: TGTGCCAGCAGTGACGGACTAGCCACAGATACGCAGTATTTT. The chain joins TRBV6-4 to TRBJ2-3, with 8 bases fitting TRBD2. The CDR3 length is 14 residues. Germline-derived CDR1 and CDR2 are MRHNA and SNTAGT. Trimming removed 2 bases from V and 2 bases from J; junction bases left unmatched: 0.

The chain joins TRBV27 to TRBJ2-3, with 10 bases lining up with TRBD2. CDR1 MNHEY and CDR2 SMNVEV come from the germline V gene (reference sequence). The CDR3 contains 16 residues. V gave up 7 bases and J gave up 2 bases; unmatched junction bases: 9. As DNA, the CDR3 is TGTGCCAGCACCCAAACTAGCGGGACTATCACAGATACGCAGTATTTT. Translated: CASTQTSGTITDTQYF.

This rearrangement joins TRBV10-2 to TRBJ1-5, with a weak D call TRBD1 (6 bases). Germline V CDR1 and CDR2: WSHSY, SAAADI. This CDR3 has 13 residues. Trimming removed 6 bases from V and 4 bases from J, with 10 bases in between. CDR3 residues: CASRAGENQPQHF. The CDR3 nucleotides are TGCGCCAGCAGGGCAGGGGAAAATCAGCCCCAGCATTTT.

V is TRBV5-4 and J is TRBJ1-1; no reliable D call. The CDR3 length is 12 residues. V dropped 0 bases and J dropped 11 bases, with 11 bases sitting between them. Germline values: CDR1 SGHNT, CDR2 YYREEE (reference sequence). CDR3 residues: CASSLGCAEAFF. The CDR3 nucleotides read TGTGCCAGCAGCTTGGGTTGCGCGGAGGCTTTCTTT.

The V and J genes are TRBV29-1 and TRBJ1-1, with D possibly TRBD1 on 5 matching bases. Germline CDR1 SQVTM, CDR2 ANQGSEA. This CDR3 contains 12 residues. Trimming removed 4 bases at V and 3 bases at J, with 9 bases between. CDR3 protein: CSVAGIYTEAFF. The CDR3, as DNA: TGCAGCGTTGCAGGGATTTACACTGAAGCTTTCTTT. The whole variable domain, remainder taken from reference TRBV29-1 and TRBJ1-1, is SAVISQKPSRDICQRGTSLTIQCQVDSQVTMMFWYRQQPGQSLTLIATANQGSEATYESGFVIDKFPISRPNLTFSTLTVSNMSPEDSSIYLCSVAGIYTEAFFGQGTRLTVV.

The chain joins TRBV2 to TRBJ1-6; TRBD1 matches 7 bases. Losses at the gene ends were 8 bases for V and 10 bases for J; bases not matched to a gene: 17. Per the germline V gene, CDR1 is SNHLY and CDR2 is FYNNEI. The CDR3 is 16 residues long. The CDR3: CASGLDRDYGKSPLHF. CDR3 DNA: TGTGCCAGCGGACTCGACAGGGATTATGGGAAGTCACCCCTCCACTTT.

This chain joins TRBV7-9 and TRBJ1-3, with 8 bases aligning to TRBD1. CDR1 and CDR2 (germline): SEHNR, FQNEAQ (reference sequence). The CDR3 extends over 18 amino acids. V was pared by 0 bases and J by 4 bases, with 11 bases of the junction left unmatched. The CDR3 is CASSLASLGQGGGNTIYF. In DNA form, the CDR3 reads TGTGCCAGCAGCTTAGCATCCCTTGGACAGGGAGGCGGAAACACCATATATTTT.

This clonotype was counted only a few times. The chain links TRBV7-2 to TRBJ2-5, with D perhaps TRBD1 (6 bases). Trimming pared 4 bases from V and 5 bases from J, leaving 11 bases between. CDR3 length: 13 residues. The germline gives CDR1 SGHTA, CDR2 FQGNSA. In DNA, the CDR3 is TGTGCCAGCAGCTCACAGGGCAGGGAGACCCAGTACTTC. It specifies CASSSQGRETQYF. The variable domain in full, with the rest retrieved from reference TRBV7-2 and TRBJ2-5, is GAGVSQSPSNKVTEKGKDVELRCDPISGHTALYWYRQSLGQGLEFLIYFQGNSAPDKSGLPSDRFSAERTGGSVSTLTIQRTQQEDSAVYLCASSSQGRETQYFGPGTRLLVL.

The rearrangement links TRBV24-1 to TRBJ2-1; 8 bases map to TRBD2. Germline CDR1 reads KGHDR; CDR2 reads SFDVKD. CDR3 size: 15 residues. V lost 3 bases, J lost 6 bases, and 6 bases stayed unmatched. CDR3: CATSDPGTSINEQFF. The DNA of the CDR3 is TGTGCCACCAGTGATCCCGGGACTAGTATCAATGAGCAGTTCTTC.

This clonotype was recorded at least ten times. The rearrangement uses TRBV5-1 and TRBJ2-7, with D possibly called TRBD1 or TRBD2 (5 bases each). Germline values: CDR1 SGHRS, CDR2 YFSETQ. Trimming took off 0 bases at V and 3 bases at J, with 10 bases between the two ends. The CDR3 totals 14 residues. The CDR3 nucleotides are TGCGCCAGCAGCTTGGGTGGGGGAATCTACGAGCAGTACTTC. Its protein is CASSLGGGIYEQYF. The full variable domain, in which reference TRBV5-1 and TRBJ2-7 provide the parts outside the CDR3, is KAGVTQTPRYLIKTRGQQVTLSCSPISGHRSVSWYQQTPGQGLQFLFEYFSETQRNKGNFPGRFSGRQFSNSRSEMNVSTLELGDSALYLCASSLGGGIYEQYFGPGTRLTVT.

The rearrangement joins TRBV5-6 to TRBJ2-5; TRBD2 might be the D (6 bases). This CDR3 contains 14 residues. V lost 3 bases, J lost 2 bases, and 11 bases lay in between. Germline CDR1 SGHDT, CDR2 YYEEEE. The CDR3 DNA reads TGTGCCAGCAGCTCCGGGAGTGAACAAGAGACCCAGTACTTC. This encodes CASSSGSEQETQYF.

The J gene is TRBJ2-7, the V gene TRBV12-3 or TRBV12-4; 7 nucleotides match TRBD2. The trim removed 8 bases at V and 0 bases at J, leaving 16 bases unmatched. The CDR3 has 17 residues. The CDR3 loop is CASPRPLYLADSYEQYF. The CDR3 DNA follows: TGTGCCAGCCCCCGACCTTTATACCTAGCGGACTCCTACGAGCAGTACTTC.

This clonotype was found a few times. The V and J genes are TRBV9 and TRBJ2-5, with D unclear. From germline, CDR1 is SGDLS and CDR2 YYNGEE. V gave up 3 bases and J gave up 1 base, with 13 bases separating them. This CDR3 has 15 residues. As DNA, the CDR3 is TGTGCCAGCAGCGGATACGACCGGTTCCAAGAGACCCAGTACTTC. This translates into CASSGYDRFQETQYF.

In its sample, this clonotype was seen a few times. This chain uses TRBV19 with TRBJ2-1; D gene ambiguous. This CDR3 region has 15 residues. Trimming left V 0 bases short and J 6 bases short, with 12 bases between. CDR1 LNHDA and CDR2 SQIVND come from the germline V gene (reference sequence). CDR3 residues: CASSIEGGPRNEQFF. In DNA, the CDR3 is TGTGCCAGTAGTATAGAGGGTGGTCCGCGCAATGAGCAGTTCTTC.

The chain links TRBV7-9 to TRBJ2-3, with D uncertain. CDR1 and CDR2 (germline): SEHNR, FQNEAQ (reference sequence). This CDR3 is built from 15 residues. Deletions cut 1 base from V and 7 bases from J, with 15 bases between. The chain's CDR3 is CASSLEGRRRYTQYF. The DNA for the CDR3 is TGTGCCAGCAGCTTAGAGGGTCGGCGTCGCTATACGCAGTATTTT.

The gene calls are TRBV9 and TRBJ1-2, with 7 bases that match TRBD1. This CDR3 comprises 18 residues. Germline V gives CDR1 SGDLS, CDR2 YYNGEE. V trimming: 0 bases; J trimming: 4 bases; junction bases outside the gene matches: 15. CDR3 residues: CASSVGATGTAPPYGYTF. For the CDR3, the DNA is TGTGCCAGCAGCGTAGGCGCAACCGGGACAGCACCTCCCTATGGCTACACCTTC. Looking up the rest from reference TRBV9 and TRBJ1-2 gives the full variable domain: DSGVTQTPKHLITATGQRVTLRCSPRSGDLSVYWYQQSLDQGLQFLIQYYNGEERAKGNILERFSAQQFPDLHSELNLSSLELGDSALYFCASSVGATGTAPPYGYTFGSGTRLTVV.

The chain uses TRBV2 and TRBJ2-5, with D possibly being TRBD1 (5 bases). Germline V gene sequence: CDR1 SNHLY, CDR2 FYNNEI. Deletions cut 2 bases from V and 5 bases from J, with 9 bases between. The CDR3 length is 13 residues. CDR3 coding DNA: TGTGCCAGCAGTGAACAGGGTCGGGAGACCCAGTACTTC. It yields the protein CASSEQGRETQYF.

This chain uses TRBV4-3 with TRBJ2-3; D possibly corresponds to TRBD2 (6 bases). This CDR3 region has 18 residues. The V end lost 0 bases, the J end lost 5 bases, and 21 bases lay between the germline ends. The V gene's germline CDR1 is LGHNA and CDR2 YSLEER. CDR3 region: CASSQDPVPPRGGDTQYF. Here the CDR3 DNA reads TGCGCCAGCAGCCAAGACCCCGTGCCACCCCGGGGAGGAGATACGCAGTATTTT.

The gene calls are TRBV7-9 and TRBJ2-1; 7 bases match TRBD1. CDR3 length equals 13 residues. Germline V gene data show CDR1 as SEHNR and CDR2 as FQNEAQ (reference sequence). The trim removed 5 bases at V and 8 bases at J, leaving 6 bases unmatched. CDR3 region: CASSPQGDDEQFF. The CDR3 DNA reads TGTGCCAGCAGCCCTCAGGGGGATGATGAGCAGTTCTTC.

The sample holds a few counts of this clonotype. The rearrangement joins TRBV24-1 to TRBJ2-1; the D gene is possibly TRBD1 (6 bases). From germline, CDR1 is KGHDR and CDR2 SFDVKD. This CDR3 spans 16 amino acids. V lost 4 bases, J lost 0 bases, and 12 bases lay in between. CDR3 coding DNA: TGTGCCACCAGTGACCCCGGACAGAGCTCCTACAATGAGCAGTTCTTC. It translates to CATSDPGQSSYNEQFF.

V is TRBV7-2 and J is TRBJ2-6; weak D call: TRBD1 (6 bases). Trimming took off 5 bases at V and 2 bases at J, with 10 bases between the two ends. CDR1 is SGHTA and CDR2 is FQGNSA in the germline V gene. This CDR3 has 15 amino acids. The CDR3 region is CASSIRGPGANVLTF. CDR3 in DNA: TGTGCCAGCAGCATCAGGGGTCCTGGGGCCAACGTCCTGACTTTC.

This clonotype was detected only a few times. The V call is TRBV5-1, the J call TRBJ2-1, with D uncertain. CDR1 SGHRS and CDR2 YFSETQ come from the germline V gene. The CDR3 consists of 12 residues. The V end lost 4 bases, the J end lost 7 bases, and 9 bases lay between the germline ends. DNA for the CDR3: TGCGCCAGCAGCATCGCCCCTAATGAGCAGTTCTTC. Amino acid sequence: CASSIAPNEQFF.

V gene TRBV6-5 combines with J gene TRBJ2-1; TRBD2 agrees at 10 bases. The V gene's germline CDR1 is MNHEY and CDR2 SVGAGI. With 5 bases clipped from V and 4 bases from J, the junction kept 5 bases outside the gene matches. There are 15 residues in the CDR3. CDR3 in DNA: TGTGCCAGCAGTCGAGCGGGGGGGGGATACAATGAGCAGTTCTTC. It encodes CASSRAGGGYNEQFF.

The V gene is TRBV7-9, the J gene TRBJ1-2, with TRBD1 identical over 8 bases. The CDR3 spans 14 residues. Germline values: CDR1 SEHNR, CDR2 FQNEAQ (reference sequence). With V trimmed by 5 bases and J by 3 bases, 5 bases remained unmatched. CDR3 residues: CASSAQGADYGYTF. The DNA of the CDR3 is TGTGCCAGCAGCGCCCAGGGGGCGGACTATGGCTACACCTTC.

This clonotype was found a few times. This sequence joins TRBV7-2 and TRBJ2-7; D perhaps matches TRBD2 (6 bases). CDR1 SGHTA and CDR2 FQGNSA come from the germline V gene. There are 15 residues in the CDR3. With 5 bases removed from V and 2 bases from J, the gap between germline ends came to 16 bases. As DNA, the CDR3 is TGTGCCAGCAGCACACTAGCTGAATACACCTACGAGCAGTACTTC. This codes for CASSTLAEYTYEQYF.